A single sample gave rise to the 8 T cell receptor beta chains below, sequenced in a study of T cells in women clearing cervical HPV infection. Sequencing was performed with immunoSEQ multiplex PCR; in TCRdb, only in-frame clones are kept and a portion is missing. The sample has over 20,000 clones; the top ten hold roughly 9%. The specimen was blood buffy coat. Every receptor here comes from a woman between 18 and 69 years old with a cervical HPV16 infection that either progressed to CIN3+ or cleared (not recorded which).

Of note for this clone: The read is 3 residues too short to cover the CDR3 end, so that end is filled in from the germline J gene. The chain joins TRBV4-1 to TRBJ2-7, with TRBD1 matching 7 bases. CDR1 and CDR2 (germline): MGHRA, YSYEKL. V shed 4 bases, J shed 3 bases, and the junction held 6 bases outside the gene matches. CDR3 length: 14 amino acids. The CDR3 reads CASSRDRVSYEQYF. CDR3 DNA (partial): TGCGCCAGCAGCCGCGACAGGGTAAGCTACGAG.

About this clone itself: The CDR3 is cut off 3 residues early in the read; its end comes from the germline J gene. The chain carries TRBV5-1 and TRBJ2-2, with 8 bases identical to TRBD2. The V segment lost 0 bases and the J segment 6 bases; nucleotides outside the gene matches: 4. This CDR3 has 15 residues. Germline CDR1 reads SGHRS; CDR2 reads YFSETQ. Incomplete CDR3 DNA: TGCGCCAGCAGCTTGGCCCTAGCGGGTGCCGGGGAG. Its protein product is CASSLALAGAGE. In full, the CDR3 reads CASSLALAGAGELFF.

Turning to this clone: The junction and the germline gene differ at one end; a read error may be behind it. The read halts 3 residues ahead of the CDR3 end, with the missing end drawn from the germline J gene. The chain recombines TRBV5-1 with TRBJ1-6; D perhaps matches TRBD1 (5 bases). CDR3 length: 16 amino acids. Germline V CDR1 and CDR2: SGHRS, YFSETQ. CDR3 residues: CASSLVGPSYDSPLHF. CDR3 DNA, as far as it was read: TGCGCCAGCAGCTTGGTGGGGCCCTCCTATGATTCACCC.

Comments on this clone: The read finishes 3 residues shy of the CDR3 end, and the germline J gene is used to complete it. The chain couples TRBV7-3 to TRBJ2-1; TRBD2 matches 9 bases. This CDR3 is built from 15 residues. Losses at the gene ends were 3 bases for V and 4 bases for J; bases not matched to a gene: 4. Germline V gives CDR1 SGHTA, CDR2 FQGTGA. The CDR3 DNA, read in part, is TGTGCCAGCAGCTTGAGCGGGGGGAGATACAATGAG. Translation gives CASSLSGGRYNE. The whole CDR3 protein reads CASSLSGGRYNEQFF.

To note about this clone: The read finishes 3 residues shy of the CDR3 end, and the germline J gene is used to complete it. J is TRBJ2-7 and V is TRBV20-1; 9 nucleotides align to TRBD1. Per the germline V gene, CDR1 is DFQATT and CDR2 is SNEGSKA (reference sequence). The CDR3 totals 13 residues. J gave up 0 bases and V 6 bases, and 3 bases lay outside the gene matches. CDR3 amino acids: CSAGTGHSYEQYF. The covered CDR3 bases are TGCAGTGCCGGGACAGGGCACTCCTACGAG.

In regard to this clone: Read coverage stops 3 residues before the CDR3 terminus; the germline J gene supplies the remainder. The gene calls are TRBV5-4 and TRBJ2-7; 8 positions match TRBD2. Germline V CDR1 and CDR2: SGHNT, YYREEE (reference sequence). This CDR3 spans 14 amino acids. V dropped 0 bases and J dropped 6; count of bases not matched to a gene: 5. The DNA read from the CDR3 is TGTGCCAGCAGCTTGGCCGGGACTAGTGCCGAG. Residues: CASSLAGTSAE. The whole CDR3 protein reads CASSLAGTSAEQYF.

A note on this clone: The observed sequence ends 3 residues before the CDR3 terminus, with the missing tail filled in from the germline J gene. The gene calls are TRBV10-3 and TRBJ1-2; TRBD1 matches at 11 bases. The CDR3 has 15 amino acids. In germline, CDR1 is ENHRY, CDR2 SYGVKD. Germline trimming cut 4 bases from V and 7 bases from J; bases unmatched to any gene: 8. CDR3 DNA (partial): TGTGCCATCAGTGTCCGGGACAGGGGGGTTGGTGGC. Its protein product is CAISVRDRGVGG. The CDR3 reads in full as CAISVRDRGVGGYTF.

Remarks on this clone: The read halts 3 residues ahead of the CDR3 end, with the missing end drawn from the germline J gene. This chain joins TRBV6-2 or TRBV6-3 and TRBJ2-2; D is possibly TRBD1 (5 bases). The CDR3 extends over 13 amino acids. Looked up from germline, CDR1 is MNHEY and CDR2 is SVGEGT. V lost 5 bases to trimming and J lost 7 bases, with 11 bases between them. CDR3 residues: CASSTGTHGELFF. The sequenced part of the CDR3 DNA is TGTGCCAGCAGTACAGGAACTCACGGGGAG.